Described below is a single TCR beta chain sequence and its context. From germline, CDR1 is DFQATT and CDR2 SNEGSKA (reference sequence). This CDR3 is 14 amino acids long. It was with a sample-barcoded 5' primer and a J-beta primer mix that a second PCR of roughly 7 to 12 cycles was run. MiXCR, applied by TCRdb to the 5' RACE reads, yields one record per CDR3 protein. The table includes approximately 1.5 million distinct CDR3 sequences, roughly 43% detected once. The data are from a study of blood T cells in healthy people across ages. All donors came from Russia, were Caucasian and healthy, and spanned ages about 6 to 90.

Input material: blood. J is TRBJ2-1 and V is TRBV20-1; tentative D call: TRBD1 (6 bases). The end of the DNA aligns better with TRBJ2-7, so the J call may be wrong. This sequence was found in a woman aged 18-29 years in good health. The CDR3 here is CSAQTGRGYNEQYF. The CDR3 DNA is TGCAGTGCCCAGACAGGAAGGGGCTACAATGAGCAGTACTTC.